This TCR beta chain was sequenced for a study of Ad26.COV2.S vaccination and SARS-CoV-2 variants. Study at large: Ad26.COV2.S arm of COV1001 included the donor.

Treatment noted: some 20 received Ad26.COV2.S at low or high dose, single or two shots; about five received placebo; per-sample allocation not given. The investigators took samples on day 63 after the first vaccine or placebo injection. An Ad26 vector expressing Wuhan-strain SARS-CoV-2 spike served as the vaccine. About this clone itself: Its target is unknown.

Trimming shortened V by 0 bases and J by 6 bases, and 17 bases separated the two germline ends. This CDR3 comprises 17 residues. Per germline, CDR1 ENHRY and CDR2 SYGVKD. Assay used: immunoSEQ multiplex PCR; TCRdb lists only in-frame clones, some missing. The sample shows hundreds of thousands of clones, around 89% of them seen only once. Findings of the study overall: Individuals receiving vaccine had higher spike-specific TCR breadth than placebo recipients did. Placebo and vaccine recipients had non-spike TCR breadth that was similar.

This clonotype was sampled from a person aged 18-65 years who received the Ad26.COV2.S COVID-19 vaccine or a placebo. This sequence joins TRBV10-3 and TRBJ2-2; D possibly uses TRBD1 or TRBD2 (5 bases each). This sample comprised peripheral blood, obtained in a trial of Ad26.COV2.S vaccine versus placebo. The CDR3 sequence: CAISESIGTDVPGELFF. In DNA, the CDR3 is TGTGCCATCAGTGAGTCAATCGGGACGGATGTGCCCGGGGAGCTGTTTTTT.